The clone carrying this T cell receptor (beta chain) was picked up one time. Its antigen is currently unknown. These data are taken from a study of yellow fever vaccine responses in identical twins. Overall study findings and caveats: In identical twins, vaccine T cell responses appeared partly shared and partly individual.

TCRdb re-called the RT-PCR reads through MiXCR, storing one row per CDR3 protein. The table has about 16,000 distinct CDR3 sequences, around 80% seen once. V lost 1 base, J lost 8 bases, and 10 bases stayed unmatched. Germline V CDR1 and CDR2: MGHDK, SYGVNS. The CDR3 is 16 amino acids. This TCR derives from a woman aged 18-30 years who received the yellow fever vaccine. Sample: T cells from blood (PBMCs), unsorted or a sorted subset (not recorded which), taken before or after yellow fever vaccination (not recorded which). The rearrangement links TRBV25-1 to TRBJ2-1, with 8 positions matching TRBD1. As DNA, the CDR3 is TGTGCCAGCAGTGAATCGTTGGACAGGGCCTCGGATGAGCAGTTCTTC. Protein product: CASSESLDRASDEQFF.